The 27 T cell receptor beta chains below come from one sample, sequenced in a study of blood T cell repertoires in COVID-19 (dated by TCRdb to between 2020 and 2021). Receptor libraries were prepared by the immunoSEQ multiplex PCR assay. The table was pulled from immuneACCESS by TCRdb, which kept in-frame rearrangements only. Such tables lose some clones; where checked, under half of the loss comes from unresolved V genes, and the rest has no known cause. In all, the sample holds over 150,000 clones, and approximately 81% of those were seen once. The top ten clones comprise 11% to 15% of the sample. Sequenced material: peripheral blood. The source of these receptors is a man younger than 30 with active or convalescent COVID-19.

This chain uses TRBV6-6 with TRBJ1-4; D gene unclear. The V and J ends lost 9 bases and 6 bases respectively, with 11 bases between them. Germline loops: CDR1 MNHNY, CDR2 SVGAGI (reference sequence). This CDR3 region has 12 residues. CDR3 nucleotide sequence: TGTGCCAGTAGCAGCCGTTATGAAAAACTGTTTTTT. Residues: CASSSRYEKLFF.

The chain couples TRBV7-2 to TRBJ2-7; TRBD2 agrees at 7 bases. V lost 5 bases to trimming and J lost 0 bases; unmatched junction nucleotides: 7. The CDR3 consists of 15 residues. Looked up from germline, CDR1 is SGHTA and CDR2 is FQGNSA. In DNA form, the CDR3 reads TGTGCCAGCAGCCAACGGGGCGGGGGCTCCTACGAGCAGTACTTC. Its translation is CASSQRGGGSYEQYF.

This chain uses TRBV19 with TRBJ1-2, with a possible D match to TRBD1 (6 bases). Germline V CDR1 and CDR2: LNHDA, SQIVND (reference sequence). V was pared by 4 bases and J by 3 bases, with 12 bases between. The CDR3 loop spans 14 amino acids. The CDR3 is CASSTGQIDYGYTF. DNA for the CDR3: TGTGCCAGTAGTACCGGACAGATAGACTATGGCTACACCTTC.

V gene TRBV11-3 combines with J gene TRBJ2-2; possible D gene TRBD1, 5 bases. CDR1 SGHNT and CDR2 YENEEA come from the germline V gene. Trimming pared 4 bases from V and 7 bases from J, leaving 10 bases between. CDR3 size: 13 residues. CDR3: CASSSRVVGELFF. CDR3 nucleotides: TGTGCCAGCAGCTCCAGGGTTGTCGGGGAGCTGTTTTTT.

V gene TRBV6-5 combines with J gene TRBJ2-1; 8 bases match TRBD2. After removal of 10 bases from V and 1 base from J, the junction contained 6 bases not matched to a gene. CDR3 length equals 14 residues. CDR1 and CDR2 from the germline V gene are MNHEY and SVGAGI. CDR3 sequence reads: CATTRGGSYNEQFF. In DNA form, the CDR3 reads TGTGCCACCACTCGGGGGGGTTCCTACAATGAGCAGTTCTTC.

The J gene is TRBJ2-3, the V gene TRBV11-3, with TRBD2 as a possible D gene (6 bases). CDR1 and CDR2 (germline): SGHNT, YENEEA. V dropped 1 base and J dropped 4 bases, with 9 bases sitting between them. The CDR3 has 14 amino acids. The chain's CDR3 is CASSLGRGADTQYF. The DNA for the CDR3 is TGTGCCAGCAGCTTAGGGAGGGGAGCAGATACGCAGTATTTT. Complete variable domain (other parts from reference TRBV11-3 and TRBJ2-3): EAGVVQSPRYKIIEKKQPVAFWCNPISGHNTLYWYLQNLGQGPELLIRYENEEAVDDSQLPKDRFSAERLKGVDSTLKIQPAELGDSAVYLCASSLGRGADTQYFGPGTRLTVL.

V and J are TRBV7-8 and TRBJ2-7; TRBD2 agrees at 7 bases. The CDR3 spans 14 residues. Germline V gene sequence: CDR1 SGHVS, CDR2 FQNEAQ. The V segment lost 6 bases and the J segment 0 bases; nucleotides outside the gene matches: 5. CDR3 DNA: TGTGCCAGCAGTTCGCGGGAGAGCTCCTACGAGCAGTACTTC. Encoded protein: CASSSRESSYEQYF.

This clone was counted between two and nine times. The chain employs TRBV18 and TRBJ2-7; 10 positions agree with TRBD1. Germline CDR1 reads KGHSH; CDR2 reads LQKENI. The CDR3 extends over 16 amino acids. Trimming removed 5 bases from V and 5 bases from J; junction bases left unmatched: 12. The CDR3 loop is CASSSRQGASVHEQYF. The CDR3 DNA sequence: TGTGCCAGCTCATCCCGACAGGGGGCGTCCGTCCACGAGCAGTACTTC.

V gene TRBV30 combines with J gene TRBJ1-5; TRBD1 agrees at 8 bases. With 1 base clipped from V and 2 bases from J, the junction kept 13 bases outside the gene matches. This CDR3 is built from 18 residues. Germline V gives CDR1 GTSNPN, CDR2 SVGIG (reference sequence). The CDR3 DNA reads TGTGCCTGGAGTGCCGACCGGACAGGGAAACGGGGCAATCAGCCCCAGCATTTT. Translation: CAWSADRTGKRGNQPQHF. Combining the CDR3 with reference TRBV30 and TRBJ1-5 gives the whole variable domain SQTIHQWPATLVQPVGSPLSLECTVEGTSNPNLYWYRQAAGRGLQLLFYSVGIGQISSEVPQNLSASRPQDRQFILSSKKLLLSDSGFYLCAWSADRTGKRGNQPQHFGDGTRLSIL.

The chain carries TRBV27 and TRBJ1-2; D not resolved. The CDR3 length is 13 residues. V was trimmed by 5 bases and J by 4 bases, leaving 11 bases between them. The germline gives CDR1 MNHEY, CDR2 SMNVEV (reference sequence). For the CDR3, the DNA is TGTGCCAGCAGTCCCACAAACCGCTATGGCTACACCTTC. This sequence encodes CASSPTNRYGYTF.

The rearrangement links TRBV5-5 to TRBJ2-7; TRBD1 matches 7 bases. The germline gives CDR1 SGHKS, CDR2 YYEKEE (reference sequence). This CDR3 has 13 amino acids. J lost 2 bases, V lost 4 bases, and 3 bases had no gene match. The CDR3 nucleotides read TGTGCCAGCAGCCCAGGGACAGCCTACGAGCAGTACTTC. Translating it yields CASSPGTAYEQYF.

The CDR3 DNA sequence: TGTGCCAGCAGTTTCTTCGGACAGGGAGGGGATGAAAAACTGTTTTTT. Translating gives CASSFFGQGGDEKLFF. The chain has TRBV27 and TRBJ1-4; 8 nucleotides agree with TRBD1. V shed 3 bases and J 6 bases; nucleotides not matched to a gene: 9. The CDR3 covers 16 residues. Germline V gene data show CDR1 as MNHEY and CDR2 as SMNVEV (reference sequence).

This clone was counted a few times. The J gene is TRBJ1-4, the V gene TRBV4-3, with D unclear. Germline CDR1 reads LGHNA; CDR2 reads YSLEER. This CDR3 has 13 residues. With 0 bases removed from V and 6 bases from J, the gap between germline ends came to 5 bases. The CDR3 DNA reads TGCGCCAGCAGCCAAGATCTGTATGAAAAACTGTTTTTT. It codes for CASSQDLYEKLFF.

The CDR3 spells CASSLHAETQYF. CDR3 nucleotides: TGTGCCAGCAGCTTACATGCGGAGACCCAGTACTTC. This chain connects TRBV7-9 to TRBJ2-5; D uncertain. There are 12 residues in the CDR3. Germline values: CDR1 SEHNR, CDR2 FQNEAQ (reference sequence). Trimming stripped 2 bases from V and 5 bases from J, with 6 bases between.

The chain joins TRBV28 to TRBJ2-5; a weak D match, TRBD1 (6 bases). The germline V gene has CDR1 MDHEN and CDR2 SYDVKM. Trimming removed 6 bases at V and 1 base at J, with 15 bases between. The CDR3 runs to 15 residues. Written as DNA, the CDR3 is TGTGCCAGCAGGCGAAAGACAGGCCTCCAAGAGACCCAGTACTTC. It codes for CASRRKTGLQETQYF. Filled out from reference TRBV28 and TRBJ2-5, the complete variable domain reads DVKVTQSSRYLVKRTGEKVFLECVQDMDHENMFWYRQDPGLGLRLIYFSYDVKMKEKGDIPEGYSVSREKKERFSLILESASTNQTSMYLCASRRKTGLQETQYFGPGTRLLVL.

Here the CDR3 reads CASSQDGGTNEKLFF. As DNA, the CDR3 is TGTGCCAGCAGCCAAGATGGGGGGACTAATGAAAAACTGTTTTTT. This chain uses TRBV4-2 with TRBJ1-4, with a tentative D call TRBD1 (5 bases). CDR1 and CDR2 from the germline V gene are LGHNA and YNFKEQ. CDR3 length: 15 amino acids. Trimming left V 0 bases short and J 2 bases short, with 7 bases between.

The chain employs TRBV28 and TRBJ1-1; 10 bases map to TRBD1. V shed 2 bases and J 11 bases; nucleotides not matched to a gene: 8. The CDR3 totals 14 residues. Germline CDR1 and CDR2: MDHEN and SYDVKM. CDR3 coding DNA: TGTGCCAGCAGTTTAGGGGACAGGGGTTCTCGTGCTTTCTTT. Protein sequence: CASSLGDRGSRAFF.

This chain uses TRBV5-6 with TRBJ1-2, with a possible D match to TRBD1 (5 bases). Trimming took off 4 bases at V and 1 base at J, with 14 bases between the two ends. The length of the CDR3 is 15 residues. The germline V gene encodes CDR1 SGHDT and CDR2 YYEEEE. This chain's CDR3 is CASSRAGGGNYGYTF. The CDR3 bases are TGTGCCAGCAGCCGCGCGGGGGGAGGTAACTATGGCTACACCTTC. Full variable domain (remainder filled in from reference TRBV5-6 and TRBJ1-2): DAGVTQSPTHLIKTRGQQVTLRCSPKSGHDTVSWYQQALGQGPQFIFQYYEEEERQRGNFPDRFSGHQFPNYSSELNVNALLLGDSALYLCASSRAGGGNYGYTFGSGTRLTVV.

The rearrangement uses TRBV7-8 and TRBJ2-2; 10 bases agree with TRBD2. The CDR3 extends over 16 amino acids. Trimming at V came to 1 base and at J to 6 bases, leaving 5 bases not matched to a gene. CDR1 and CDR2 from the germline V gene are SGHVS and FQNEAQ. Here the CDR3 DNA reads TGTGCCAGCAGCTTAGTTCTAGCGGGAGCCCCCGGGGAGCTGTTTTTT. It is translated as CASSLVLAGAPGELFF.

The V gene is TRBV3-1 (or the pseudogene TRBV3-2), the J gene TRBJ1-3; TRBD1 matches at 7 bases. With 2 bases clipped from V and 2 bases from J, the junction kept 6 bases outside the gene matches. The CDR3 spans 16 residues. Germline CDR1 LGHDT, CDR2 YNNKEL (reference sequence). The CDR3 sequence is CASSQPGQTAGNTIYF. The CDR3 nucleotides are TGTGCCAGCAGCCAACCGGGACAGACCGCTGGAAACACCATATATTTT.

This clone was counted between two and nine times. This chain joins TRBV19 and TRBJ2-2, with 10 bases matching TRBD1. This CDR3 has 16 residues. The V gene end was trimmed by 5 bases and the J gene end by 8 bases; junction bases not matched to a gene: 11. CDR1 and CDR2 from the germline V gene are LNHDA and SQIVND (reference sequence). The CDR3 region is CASSRDPGQGFGELFF. In nucleotides, the CDR3 is TGTGCCAGTAGTCGCGATCCGGGACAGGGGTTTGGGGAGCTGTTTTTT.

The gene calls are TRBV7-3 and TRBJ2-3; D not certain. From germline, CDR1 is SGHTA and CDR2 FQGTGA. The CDR3 loop spans 15 amino acids. Between the trimmed V and J ends, which lost 5 bases and 3 bases, there was a span of 15 bases. In DNA, the CDR3 is TGTGCCAGCAGCCCTTTTCTAGGTAAAACAGATACGCAGTATTTT. Amino acid sequence: CASSPFLGKTDTQYF.

The genes are TRBV6-5 and TRBJ1-2; perhaps TRBD1 as D (6 bases). The germline CDR1 and CDR2 sequences are MNHEY and SVGAGI. This CDR3 comprises 14 residues. With 5 bases removed from V and 8 bases from J, the gap between germline ends came to 18 bases. CDR3 coding DNA: TGTGCCAGCAGTACCCAACAGGGTCCGAGGGGCTACACCTTC. Its translation is CASSTQQGPRGYTF.

This clone was observed a handful of times. This rearrangement joins TRBV12-3 or TRBV12-4 to TRBJ1-2, with a tentative D call TRBD1 (5 bases). The CDR3 is made up of 13 amino acids. V lost 3 bases to trimming and J lost 4 bases, with 9 bases between them. CDR3 sequence (DNA): TGTGCCAGCAGTTTCTCAGGGCTCTATGGCTACACCTTC. This translates into CASSFSGLYGYTF.

This clone was counted only a few times. This chain links TRBV27 with TRBJ2-7, with D perhaps TRBD2 (6 bases). Germline CDR1 is MNHEY and CDR2 is SMNVEV (reference sequence). There are 15 residues in the CDR3. V was clipped by 4 bases and J by 0 bases, with 13 bases between them. CDR3 DNA: TGTGCCAGCAGTTCGGGACTCGCGAGCTCCTACGAGCAGTACTTC. It specifies CASSSGLASSYEQYF.

The V and J genes are TRBV12-2 and TRBJ1-5; no check of the table's D call, TRBD1, against the DNA was made. TRBV12-2 represents a pseudogene. The CDR3 is 20 amino acids. This chain's CDR3 is CASRFPSRTGEGGGNQPQHF. The CDR3 bases are TGTGCAAGTCGCTTCCCCTCCCGGACAGGGGAAGGCGGGGGCAATCAGCCCCAGCATTTT.

The rearrangement joins TRBV6-5 to TRBJ2-3, with TRBD2 matching 8 bases. Germline CDR1 and CDR2: MNHEY and SVGAGI. V dropped 8 bases and J dropped 3; count of bases not matched to a gene: 10. This CDR3 contains 15 residues. CDR3 loop: CASSRGGAVTDTQYF. The CDR3, as DNA: TGTGCCAGCTCACGGGGGGGCGCAGTTACAGATACGCAGTATTTT.